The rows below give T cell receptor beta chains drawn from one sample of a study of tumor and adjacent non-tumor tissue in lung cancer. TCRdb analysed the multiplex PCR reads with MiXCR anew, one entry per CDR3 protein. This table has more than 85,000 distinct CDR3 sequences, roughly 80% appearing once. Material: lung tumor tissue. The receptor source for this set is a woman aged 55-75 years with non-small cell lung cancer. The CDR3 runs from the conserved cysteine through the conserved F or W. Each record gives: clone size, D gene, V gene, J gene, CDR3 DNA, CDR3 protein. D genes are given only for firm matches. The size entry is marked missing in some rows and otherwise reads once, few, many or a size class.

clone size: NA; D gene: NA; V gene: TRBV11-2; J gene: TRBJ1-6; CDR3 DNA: TGTGCCAGCAGCTTGGAACCTTTGAATTCACCTCTCCACTTT; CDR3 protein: CASSLEPLNSPLHF
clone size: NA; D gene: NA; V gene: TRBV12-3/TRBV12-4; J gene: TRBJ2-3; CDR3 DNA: TGTGACAACAGTTTAGGCACAGATACGCAGTATTTT; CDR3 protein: CDNSLGTDTQYF
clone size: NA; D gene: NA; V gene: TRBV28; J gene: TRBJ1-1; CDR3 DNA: TGTGGCAGCAGACCACAGGGTCCCACTATCACTGAAGCTTTCTTT; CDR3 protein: CGSRPQGPTITEAFF
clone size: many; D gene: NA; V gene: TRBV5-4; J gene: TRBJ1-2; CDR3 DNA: TGTGCCAGCAGCTTGGAGGTGCAGAACTATGGCTACACCTTC; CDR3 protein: CASSLEVQNYGYTF
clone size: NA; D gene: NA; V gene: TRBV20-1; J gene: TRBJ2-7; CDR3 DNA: TGCAATGCTAGACTGATCTCCTACGAACAGTACTTC; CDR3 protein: CNARLISYEQYF
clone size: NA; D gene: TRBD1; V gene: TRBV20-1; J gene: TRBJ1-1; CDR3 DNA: TGCAGTGCTAGAGATGCGTCAGGGGGTAATAACACTGAAGCTTTCTTT; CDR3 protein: CSARDASGGNNTEAFF
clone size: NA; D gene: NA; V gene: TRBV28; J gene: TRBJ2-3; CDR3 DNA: TGTGCCAGCAGCATACGGGGGAGCACAGATACGCAGTATTTT; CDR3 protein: CASSIRGSTDTQYF
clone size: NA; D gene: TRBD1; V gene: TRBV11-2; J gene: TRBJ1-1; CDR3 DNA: TGTGCCAGCATTACTGGGACAGGGGGCGAAGCTTTCTTT; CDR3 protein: CASITGTGGEAFF
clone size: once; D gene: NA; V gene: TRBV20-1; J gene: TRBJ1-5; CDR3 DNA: TGCAGTGCTGATCCAGAATCTAGCAATCAGCCCCAGCTTTTT; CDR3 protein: CSADPESSNQPQLF
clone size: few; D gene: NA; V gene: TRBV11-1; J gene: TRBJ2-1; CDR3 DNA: TGTGCCAGCAGCAGTGGCGGGCCCAATGAGCAGTTCTTC; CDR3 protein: CASSSGGPNEQFF
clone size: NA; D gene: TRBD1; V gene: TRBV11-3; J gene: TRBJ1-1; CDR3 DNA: TGCGCCAGCAGGGACAGGAATAGAGGGGGCAAGACTTTCTTC; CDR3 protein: CASRDRNRGGKTFF
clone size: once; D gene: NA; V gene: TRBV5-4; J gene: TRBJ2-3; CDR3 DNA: TGTACCAGCAGCTTGGGTTTGCGGGCCTGTAGCACAGATACGCAGTATTTT; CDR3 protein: CTSSLGLRACSTDTQYF
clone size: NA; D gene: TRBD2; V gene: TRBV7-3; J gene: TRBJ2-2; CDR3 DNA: TGTGTCAGCAGCTTATCCACAGCGGGAGGGCCAGGAAACACCGGGGAGCTGTTTTTT; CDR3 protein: CVSSLSTAGGPGNTGELFF
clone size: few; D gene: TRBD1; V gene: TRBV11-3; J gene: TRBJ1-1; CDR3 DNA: TGTGCTGGCAGCACCCAACAGGGGATAAACACTGAAGCTTTCTTT; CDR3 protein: CAGSTQQGINTEAFF
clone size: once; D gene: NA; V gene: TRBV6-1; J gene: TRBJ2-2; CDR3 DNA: TGTGCCAGCAGTGTTGAATGGAGGGGCGGGGAGCTGTTTTTT; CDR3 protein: CASSVEWRGGELFF
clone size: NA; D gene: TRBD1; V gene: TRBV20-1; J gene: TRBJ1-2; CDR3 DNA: TGCAGTGTTAGAGATCGAGCGGGACAGAGGAAAGGAGAAGACTATGGATACACCTTC; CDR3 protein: CSVRDRAGQRKGEDYGYTF
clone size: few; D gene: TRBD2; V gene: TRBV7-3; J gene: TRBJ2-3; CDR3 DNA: TGTGCCAGCAGCCCCGGGGGGGCACTAAAGGATACGCAGTATTTT; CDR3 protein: CASSPGGALKDTQYF
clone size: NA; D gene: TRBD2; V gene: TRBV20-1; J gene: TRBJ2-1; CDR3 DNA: TGCAGTGTTTCTAGCGGGTCGAACTCCTACAATGAGAAGTTCTTC; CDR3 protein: CSVSSGSNSYNEKFF
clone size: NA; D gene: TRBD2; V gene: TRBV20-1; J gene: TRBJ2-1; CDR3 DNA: TGCAGTGCTGGGGCGCTAGCGGCTGACAGTGAACAGTTCTTC; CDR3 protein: CSAGALAADSEQFF
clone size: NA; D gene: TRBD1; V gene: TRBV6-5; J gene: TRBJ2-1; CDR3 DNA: TGTGCCAGCAGTTGCCGGGACAGGGGGTTGAATTCCTACAATGAGCAGTTCTTC; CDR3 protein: CASSCRDRGLNSYNEQFF
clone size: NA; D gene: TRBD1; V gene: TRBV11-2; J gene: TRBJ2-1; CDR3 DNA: TGTGCCAGTAACCGATCCGGGACAGGGGACGATGAGCAGTTCTTC; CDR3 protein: CASNRSGTGDDEQFF
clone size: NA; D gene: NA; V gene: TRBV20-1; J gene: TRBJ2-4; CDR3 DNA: TGCAGTGTCTCGTCAATAGGGCTAGCCAAAAACATACATTACTTC; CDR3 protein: CSVSSIGLAKNIHYF
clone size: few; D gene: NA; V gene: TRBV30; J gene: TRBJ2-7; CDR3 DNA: TGTGTCTCCCACGGGACGCTCAGCTTCGGTGAGCAGTACTTC; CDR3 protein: CVSHGTLSFGEQYF
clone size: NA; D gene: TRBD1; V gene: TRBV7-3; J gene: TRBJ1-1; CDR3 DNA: TGTGCCAGCAGCTCGGACAGGGGCACTGAAGCTTCCTTT; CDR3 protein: CASSSDRGTEASF
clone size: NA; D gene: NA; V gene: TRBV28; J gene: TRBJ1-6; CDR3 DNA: TGTGCCAGCGAACGGAACCGAAATTCACCACTCCACTTT; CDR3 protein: CASERNRNSPLHF
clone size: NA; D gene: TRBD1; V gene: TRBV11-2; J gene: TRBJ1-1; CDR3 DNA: TGTGCCAGCGGACGGGACAGCTTTAAGGGGAACACGGAAGCTTTCTTT; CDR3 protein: CASGRDSFKGNTEAFF
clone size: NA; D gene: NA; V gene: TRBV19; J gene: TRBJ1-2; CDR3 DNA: TGTGGCAGTAGTAGTTCAGGGGATACCTATGGCTACACCTTC; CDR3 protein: CGSSSSGDTYGYTF
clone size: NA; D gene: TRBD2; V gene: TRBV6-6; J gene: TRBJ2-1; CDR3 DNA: TGTGCCAGCAAGGGGACTAGCGGGGGAGGTGAGCAGTTCTTC; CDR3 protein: CASKGTSGGGEQFF
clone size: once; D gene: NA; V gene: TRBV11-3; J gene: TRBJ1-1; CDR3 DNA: TGTGTCAGCAGCTTAATTGGGCTGCCGGGACGGATGAACACTGAAGATTTCTTT; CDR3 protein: CVSSLIGLPGRMNTEDFF
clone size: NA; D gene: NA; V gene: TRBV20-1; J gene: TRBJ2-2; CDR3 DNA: TGCTGTGCTAATGGACAGACCTGGGTGCTGTTTTTT; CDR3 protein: CCANGQTWVLFF
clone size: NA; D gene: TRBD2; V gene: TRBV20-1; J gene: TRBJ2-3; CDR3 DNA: TGCAGTATTATGTTCCTAGCGGATACAGATACGCAGTATTTT; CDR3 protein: CSIMFLADTDTQYF
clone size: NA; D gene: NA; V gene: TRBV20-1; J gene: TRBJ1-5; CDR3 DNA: TGCAGTGCTAGAGATTCAAGGACCGGGGATCAGCACCAGCATTTT; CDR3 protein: CSARDSRTGDQHQHF
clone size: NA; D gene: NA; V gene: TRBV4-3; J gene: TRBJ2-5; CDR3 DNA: TGCACCAGCAGCCAAGAGAAGGGGGGCCGAGCAGAGATCCAGTACTTC; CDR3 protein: CTSSQEKGGRAEIQYF
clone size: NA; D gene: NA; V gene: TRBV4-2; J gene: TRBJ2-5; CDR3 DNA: TGTGCCAGCAGTCAAGAAGGGGCCCAAGGGACCCAGTACTTC; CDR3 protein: CASSQEGAQGTQYF
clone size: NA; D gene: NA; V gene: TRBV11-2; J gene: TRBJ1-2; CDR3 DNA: TGTGCCAGCACCGTTACAGGCCCTTATAACAATGGCTACACCTTC; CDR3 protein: CASTVTGPYNNGYTF
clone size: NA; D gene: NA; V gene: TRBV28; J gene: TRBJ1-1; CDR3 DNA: TGTTCCAGCAGTACGACGGGGAACACTGAAGCTTTCTTT; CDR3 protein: CSSSTTGNTEAFF
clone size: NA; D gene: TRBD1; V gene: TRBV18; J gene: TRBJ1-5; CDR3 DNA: TGTGCCAGCTCACCTTCGGGACAGCAAGTTTATAGCAATCAGCCCCAGCATTTT; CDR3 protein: CASSPSGQQVYSNQPQHF
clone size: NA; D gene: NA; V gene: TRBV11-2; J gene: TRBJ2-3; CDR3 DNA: TGTGCCAACAGCCTTAGACAGGCCCCCCAATCAGATACGCAGTATTTT; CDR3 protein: CANSLRQAPQSDTQYF
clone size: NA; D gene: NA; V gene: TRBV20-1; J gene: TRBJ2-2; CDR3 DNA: TGCAGTACTAGAGCCACGGGCCGGGACACTGGGGAGCTGTTTTTT; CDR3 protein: CSTRATGRDTGELFF
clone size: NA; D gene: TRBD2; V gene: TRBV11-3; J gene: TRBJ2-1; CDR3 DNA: TGTACCAGCAGCTATAGCGGGGGCTCCTACAATACGCAGTTCTTC; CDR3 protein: CTSSYSGGSYNTQFF
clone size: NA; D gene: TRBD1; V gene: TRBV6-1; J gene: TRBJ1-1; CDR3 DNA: TGTGCCTGCCAAAGCGACAGGGGAACTGAAACTTTCTTT; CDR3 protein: CACQSDRGTETFF
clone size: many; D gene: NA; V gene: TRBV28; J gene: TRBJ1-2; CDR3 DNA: TGTGCCAGCAGAATCGGGACTCACGGGGGCTACACCTTC; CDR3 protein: CASRIGTHGGYTF
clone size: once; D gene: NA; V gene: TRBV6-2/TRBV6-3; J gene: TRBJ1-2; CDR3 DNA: TGTGCCAGCAGCCTCCCCTCGTCGGTTCCTGTCTACACCTTC; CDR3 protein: CASSLPSSVPVYTF
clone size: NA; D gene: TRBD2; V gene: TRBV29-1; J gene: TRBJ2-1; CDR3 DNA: TGCAGCGTTGATGGGACTAGCGGCGATGAGCAGTTCTTC; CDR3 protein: CSVDGTSGDEQFF
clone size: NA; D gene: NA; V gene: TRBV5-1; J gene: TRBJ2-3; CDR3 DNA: TGCGCCAGCAGCTTGGGTCCGGGAGTGACCAATACGCAGTATTTT; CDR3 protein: CASSLGPGVTNTQYF